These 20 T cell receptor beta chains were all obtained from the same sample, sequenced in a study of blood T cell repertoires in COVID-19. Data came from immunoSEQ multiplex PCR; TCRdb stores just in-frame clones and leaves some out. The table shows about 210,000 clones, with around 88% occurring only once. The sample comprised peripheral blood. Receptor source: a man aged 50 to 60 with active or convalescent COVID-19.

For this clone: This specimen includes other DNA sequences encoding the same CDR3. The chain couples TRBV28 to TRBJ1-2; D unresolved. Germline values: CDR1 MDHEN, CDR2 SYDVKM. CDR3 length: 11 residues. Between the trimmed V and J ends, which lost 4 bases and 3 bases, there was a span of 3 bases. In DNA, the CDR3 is TGTGCCAGCAGTTCAGACTATGGCTACACCTTC. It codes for CASSSDYGYTF.

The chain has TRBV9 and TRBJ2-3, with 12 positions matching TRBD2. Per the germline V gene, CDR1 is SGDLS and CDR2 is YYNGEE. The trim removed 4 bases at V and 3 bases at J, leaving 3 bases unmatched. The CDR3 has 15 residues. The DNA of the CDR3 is TGTGCCAGCAGCTCGACTAGCGGGAGTACAGATACGCAGTATTTT. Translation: CASSSTSGSTDTQYF.

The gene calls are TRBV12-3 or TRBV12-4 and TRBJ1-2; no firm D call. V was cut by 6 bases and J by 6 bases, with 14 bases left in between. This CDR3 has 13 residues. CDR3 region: CASSRYARDGYTF. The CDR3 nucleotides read TGTGCCAGCAGCCGTTACGCGAGGGATGGCTACACCTTC.

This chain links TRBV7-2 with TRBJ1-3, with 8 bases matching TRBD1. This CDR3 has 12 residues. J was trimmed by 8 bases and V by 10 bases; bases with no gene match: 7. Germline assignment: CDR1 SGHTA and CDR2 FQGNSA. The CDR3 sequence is CATSGQGDTIYF. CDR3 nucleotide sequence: TGTGCCACTTCAGGACAGGGCGACACCATATATTTT.

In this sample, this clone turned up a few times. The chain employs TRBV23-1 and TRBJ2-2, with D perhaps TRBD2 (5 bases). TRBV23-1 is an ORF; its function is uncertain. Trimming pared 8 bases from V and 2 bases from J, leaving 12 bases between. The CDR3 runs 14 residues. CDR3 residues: CASQRGLNTGELFF. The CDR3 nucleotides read TGCGCCAGCCAAAGAGGGCTTAACACCGGGGAGCTGTTTTTT.

The CDR3 coding sequence is TGTGCCAGCAGTTACTCGACGCGGATGTACACCGGGGAGCTGTTTTTT. This codes for CASSYSTRMYTGELFF. The chain has TRBV6-2 or TRBV6-3 and TRBJ2-2; D gene unclear. The CDR3 contains 16 residues. CDR1 is MNHEY, CDR2 SVGEGT, per germline. Trimming removed 0 bases from V and 3 bases from J, with 11 bases in between.

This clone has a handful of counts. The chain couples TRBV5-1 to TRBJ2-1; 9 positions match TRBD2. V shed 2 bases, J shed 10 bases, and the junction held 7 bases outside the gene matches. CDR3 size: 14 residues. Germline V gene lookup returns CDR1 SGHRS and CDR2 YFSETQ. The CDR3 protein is CASSFGGGEWEQFF. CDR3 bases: TGCGCCAGCAGCTTTGGCGGGGGGGAATGGGAGCAGTTCTTC.

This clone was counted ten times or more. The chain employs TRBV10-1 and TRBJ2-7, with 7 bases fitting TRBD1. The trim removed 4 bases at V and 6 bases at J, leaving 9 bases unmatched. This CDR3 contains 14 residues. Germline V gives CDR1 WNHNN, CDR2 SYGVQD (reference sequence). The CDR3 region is CASSALRGLGEQYF. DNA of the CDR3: TGCGCCAGCAGTGCATTGAGGGGGCTGGGCGAGCAGTACTTC.

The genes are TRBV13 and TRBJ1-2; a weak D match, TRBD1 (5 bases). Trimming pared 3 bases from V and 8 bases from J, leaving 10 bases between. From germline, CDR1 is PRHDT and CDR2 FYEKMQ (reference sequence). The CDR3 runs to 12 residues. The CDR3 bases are TGTGCCAGCAGCTTTCCGGGGGGAGGCTACACCTTC. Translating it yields CASSFPGGGYTF.

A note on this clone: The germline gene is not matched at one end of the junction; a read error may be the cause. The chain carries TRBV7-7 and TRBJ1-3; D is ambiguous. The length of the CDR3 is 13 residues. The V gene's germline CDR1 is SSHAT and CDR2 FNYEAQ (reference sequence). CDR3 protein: CASSTSRGNTIYF. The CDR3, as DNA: TGTGCTAGCAGCACCTCCAGGGGAAACACCATATATTTT.

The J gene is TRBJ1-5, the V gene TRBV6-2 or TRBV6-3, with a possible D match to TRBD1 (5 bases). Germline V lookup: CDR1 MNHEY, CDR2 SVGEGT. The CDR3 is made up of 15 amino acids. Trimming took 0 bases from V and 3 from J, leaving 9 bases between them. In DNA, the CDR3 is TGTGCCAGCAGTTACTCGACGACAGACAATCAGCCCCAGCATTTT. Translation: CASSYSTTDNQPQHF.

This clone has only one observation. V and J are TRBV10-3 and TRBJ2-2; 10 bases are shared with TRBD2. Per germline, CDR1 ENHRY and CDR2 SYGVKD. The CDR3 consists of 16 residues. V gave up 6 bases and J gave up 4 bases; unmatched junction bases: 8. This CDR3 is CAISSAGGPGTGELFF. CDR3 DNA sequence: TGTGCCATCAGCTCAGCGGGAGGGCCGGGCACCGGGGAGCTGTTTTTT.

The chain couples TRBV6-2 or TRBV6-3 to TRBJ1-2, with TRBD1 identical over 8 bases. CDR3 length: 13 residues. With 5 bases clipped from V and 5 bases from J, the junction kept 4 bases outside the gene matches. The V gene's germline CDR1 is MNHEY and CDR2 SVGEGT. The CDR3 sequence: CASSGQGPYGYTF. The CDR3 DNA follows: TGTGCCAGCAGTGGACAGGGACCTTATGGCTACACCTTC.

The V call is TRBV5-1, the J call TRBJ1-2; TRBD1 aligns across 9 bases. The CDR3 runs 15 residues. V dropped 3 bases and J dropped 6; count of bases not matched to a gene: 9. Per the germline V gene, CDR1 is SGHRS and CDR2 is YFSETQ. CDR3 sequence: CASSSLGTGTDGYTF. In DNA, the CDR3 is TGCGCCAGCAGCTCATTAGGGACAGGGACGGATGGCTACACCTTC.

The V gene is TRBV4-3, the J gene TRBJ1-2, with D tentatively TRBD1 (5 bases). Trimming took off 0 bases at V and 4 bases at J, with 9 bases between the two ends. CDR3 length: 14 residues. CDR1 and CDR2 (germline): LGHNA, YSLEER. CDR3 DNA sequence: TGCGCCAGCAGCCAAGATGGGGGGGGCTATGGCTACACCTTC. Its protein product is CASSQDGGGYGYTF.

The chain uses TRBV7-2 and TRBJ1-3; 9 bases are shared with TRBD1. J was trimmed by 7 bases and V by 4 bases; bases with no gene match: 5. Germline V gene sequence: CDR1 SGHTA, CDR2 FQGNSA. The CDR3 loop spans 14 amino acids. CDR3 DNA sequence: TGTGCCAGCAGCTCAGGGACAGGGAGGAACACCATATATTTT. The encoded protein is CASSSGTGRNTIYF. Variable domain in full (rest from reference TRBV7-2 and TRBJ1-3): GAGVSQSPSNKVTEKGKDVELRCDPISGHTALYWYRQSLGQGLEFLIYFQGNSAPDKSGLPSDRFSAERTGGSVSTLTIQRTQQEDSAVYLCASSSGTGRNTIYFGEGSWLTVV.

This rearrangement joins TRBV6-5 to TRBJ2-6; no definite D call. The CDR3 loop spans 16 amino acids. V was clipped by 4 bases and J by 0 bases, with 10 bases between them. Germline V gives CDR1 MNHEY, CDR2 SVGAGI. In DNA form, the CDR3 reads TGTGCCAGCAGTTCCTCTTTTAGCTCTGGGGCCAACGTCCTGACTTTC. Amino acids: CASSSSFSSGANVLTF.

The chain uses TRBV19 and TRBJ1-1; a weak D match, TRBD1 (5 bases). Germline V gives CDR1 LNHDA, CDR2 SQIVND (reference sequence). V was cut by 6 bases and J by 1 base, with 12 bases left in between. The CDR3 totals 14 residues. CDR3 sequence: CASRWDFRNTEAFF. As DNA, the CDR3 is TGTGCCAGTAGGTGGGACTTCAGGAACACTGAAGCTTTCTTT.

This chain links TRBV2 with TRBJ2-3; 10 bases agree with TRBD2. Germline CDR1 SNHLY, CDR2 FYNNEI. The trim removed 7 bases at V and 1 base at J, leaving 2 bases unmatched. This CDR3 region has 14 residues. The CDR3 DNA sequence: TGTGCCAGCACCCTAGCGGGGGGCACAGATACGCAGTATTTT. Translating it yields CASTLAGGTDTQYF. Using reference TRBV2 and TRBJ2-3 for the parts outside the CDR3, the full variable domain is EPEVTQTPSHQVTQMGQEVILRCVPISNHLYFYWYRQILGQKVEFLVSFYNNEISEKSEIFDDQFSVERPDGSNFTLKIRSTKLEDSAMYFCASTLAGGTDTQYFGPGTRLTVL.

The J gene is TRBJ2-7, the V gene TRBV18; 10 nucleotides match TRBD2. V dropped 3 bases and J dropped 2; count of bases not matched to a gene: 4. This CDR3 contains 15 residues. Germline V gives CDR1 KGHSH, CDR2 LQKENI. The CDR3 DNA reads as TGTGCCAGCTCACCCCAGCGGGGGGGCGCCTACGAGCAGTACTTC. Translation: CASSPQRGGAYEQYF. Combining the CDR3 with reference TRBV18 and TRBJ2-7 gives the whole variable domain NAGVMQNPRHLVRRRGQEARLRCSPMKGHSHVYWYRQLPEEGLKFMVYLQKENIIDESGMPKERFSAEFPKEGPSILRIQQVVRGDSAAYFCASSPQRGGAYEQYFGPGTRLTVT.